A single sample gave rise to the 25 T cell receptor beta chains below, sequenced in a study of shared clonotypes between healthy human individuals. Clones were sequenced by immunoSEQ multiplex PCR, and TCRdb holds only the in-frame ones, with some missing. The top ten hold 0.45% of the sample, which has 1.5 million to 1.9 million clones, 95% to 99% seen once. The sequencing sample was made of naive CD4+ T cells sorted from blood. The subset is: CD45RA+ positively selected. The receptors come from a man aged 30-40 years in good health.

The chain uses TRBV29-1 and TRBJ2-7; 13 bases are shared with TRBD2. Germline V lookup: CDR1 SQVTM, CDR2 ANQGSEA. CDR3 length: 14 amino acids. The trim removed 4 bases at V and 3 bases at J, leaving 3 bases unmatched. DNA for the CDR3: TGCAGCGTTGGGACTAGCGGGAGCAACTACGAGCAGTACTTC. Its translation is CSVGTSGSNYEQYF.

This sequence joins TRBV28 and TRBJ2-7; D call uncertain. This CDR3 spans 13 amino acids. V was clipped by 6 bases and J by 2 bases, with 11 bases between them. Germline V CDR1 and CDR2: MDHEN, SYDVKM. As DNA, the CDR3 is TGTGCCAGCAGGATCTCCTCTACCTACGAGCAGTACTTC. As protein: CASRISSTYEQYF.

The chain carries TRBV18 and TRBJ2-6; D gene uncertain. V was clipped by 6 bases and J by 0 bases, with 9 bases between them. Per germline, CDR1 KGHSH and CDR2 LQKENI. The CDR3 is 15 amino acids. CDR3 amino acids: CASSPTYSGANVLTF. CDR3 coding DNA: TGTGCCAGCTCTCCAACCTACTCTGGGGCCAACGTCCTGACTTTC.

The genes are TRBV5-4 and TRBJ2-5, with TRBD1 as a possible D gene (5 bases). V was pared by 5 bases and J by 2 bases, with 13 bases between. The CDR3 totals 14 residues. The V gene's germline CDR1 is SGHNT and CDR2 YYREEE (reference sequence). The CDR3 DNA is TGTGCCAGCAGTTTCCCTGACAGACAAGAGACCCAGTACTTC. Translated, it gives CASSFPDRQETQYF.

A remark on this clone: Other nucleotide sequences in the sample specify the same CDR3. V is TRBV7-9 and J is TRBJ2-5; no clear D gene. Germline V gene sequence: CDR1 SEHNR, CDR2 FQNEAQ (reference sequence). V was cut by 1 base and J by 2 bases, with 2 bases left in between. This CDR3 is 12 amino acids long. The chain's CDR3 is CASSLDQETQYF. The CDR3 DNA sequence: TGTGCCAGCAGCTTAGATCAAGAGACCCAGTACTTC.

This chain connects TRBV11-3 to TRBJ2-1; 14 nucleotides agree with TRBD2. From germline, CDR1 is SGHNT and CDR2 YENEEA. The CDR3 runs 17 residues. The V segment lost 5 bases and the J segment 8 bases; nucleotides outside the gene matches: 11. The CDR3 bases are TGTGCCAGCAGCCCACCCCAGGGGACTAGCGGGAGTGATGAGCAGTTCTTC. Amino acid sequence: CASSPPQGTSGSDEQFF.

This chain joins TRBV5-4 and TRBJ2-7; D is unresolved. In germline, CDR1 is SGHNT, CDR2 YYREEE (reference sequence). V was cut by 1 base and J by 2 bases, with 10 bases left in between. The CDR3 spans 14 residues. The CDR3 bases are TGTGCCAGCAGCTTGCGTGGCGGAACCTACGAGCAGTACTTC. Translated, it gives CASSLRGGTYEQYF.

The CDR3 nucleotides are TGTGCCAGTAGTATAGATCCTAGCGGGAGGATATACAATGAGCAGTTCTTC. Encoded protein: CASSIDPSGRIYNEQFF. The chain uses TRBV19 and TRBJ2-1; 11 nucleotides line up with TRBD2. V shed 0 bases, J shed 4 bases, and the junction held 5 bases outside the gene matches. Per the germline V gene, CDR1 is LNHDA and CDR2 is SQIVND (reference sequence). This CDR3 region has 17 residues.

The rearrangement joins TRBV7-9 to TRBJ2-1; D unclear. The V end lost 4 bases, the J end lost 13 bases, and 11 bases lay between the germline ends. Germline CDR1 is SEHNR and CDR2 is FQNEAQ (reference sequence). This CDR3 has 11 amino acids. CDR3 residues: CASSSTYVQFF. The CDR3 DNA follows: TGTGCCAGCAGCTCTACCTATGTTCAGTTCTTC.

The chain has TRBV11-2 and TRBJ2-7, with D uncertain. V lost 4 bases, J lost 3 bases, and 16 bases lay in between. Germline CDR1 reads SGHAT; CDR2 reads FQNNGV. The CDR3 covers 15 residues. CDR3 in DNA: TGTGCCAGCAGCTCGACGACTGGGCGGATCTACGAGCAGTACTTC. It encodes CASSSTTGRIYEQYF.

V gene TRBV6-1 combines with J gene TRBJ2-1, with D perhaps TRBD2 (5 bases). The germline gives CDR1 MNHNS, CDR2 SASEGT. Deletions cut 4 bases from V and 9 bases from J, with 13 bases between. The length of the CDR3 is 13 residues. The CDR3 region is CASSVVGSGEQFF. Here the CDR3 DNA reads TGTGCCAGCAGTGTGGTGGGAAGCGGTGAGCAGTTCTTC.

This chain links TRBV11-2 with TRBJ1-4; TRBD1 agrees at 7 bases. The CDR3 spans 16 residues. V gave up 3 bases and J gave up 7 bases; unmatched junction bases: 11. Germline V lookup: CDR1 SGHAT, CDR2 FQNNGV. The CDR3 DNA is TGTGCCAGCAGCTTGGGTCGACAGGGTGCCGGTGAAAAACTGTTTTTT. As protein: CASSLGRQGAGEKLFF.

CDR3 residues: CASSLTGAGNTIYF. The CDR3 nucleotides read TGTGCCAGCAGCTTAACAGGGGCTGGAAACACCATATATTTT. V usage is TRBV7-9 and J usage is TRBJ1-3, with TRBD1 identical over 7 bases. CDR1 SEHNR and CDR2 FQNEAQ come from the germline V gene (reference sequence). This CDR3 contains 14 residues. V lost 2 bases to trimming and J lost 2 bases; unmatched junction nucleotides: 0.

J is TRBJ2-1 and V is TRBV29-1; TRBD1 matches 7 bases. Unmatched junction bases numbered 6, after V lost 4 bases and J lost 0 bases. The germline V gene has CDR1 SQVTM and CDR2 ANQGSEA. CDR3 length: 15 amino acids. The CDR3 bases are TGCAGCGTTGGAATACGACAGGGCTCCTACAATGAGCAGTTCTTC. Its protein product is CSVGIRQGSYNEQFF.

J is TRBJ2-7 and V is TRBV27; D is possibly TRBD1 (5 bases). The CDR3 consists of 13 residues. V lost 3 bases and J lost 0, with 6 bases in between. Germline V gene sequence: CDR1 MNHEY, CDR2 SMNVEV (reference sequence). The CDR3, as DNA: TGTGCCAGCAGTTTTCAGGGCTCCTACGAGCAGTACTTC. This translates into CASSFQGSYEQYF.

A remark on this clone: Other nucleotide sequences in the sample specify the same CDR3. The rearrangement links TRBV7-8 to TRBJ2-3; D is unclear. The CDR3 is 12 residues long. Trimming took off 1 base at V and 4 bases at J, with 3 bases between the two ends. Germline V lookup: CDR1 SGHVS, CDR2 FQNEAQ. In nucleotides, the CDR3 is TGTGCCAGCAGCTTAGTACCAGATACGCAGTATTTT. It is translated as CASSLVPDTQYF. Combining the CDR3 with reference TRBV7-8 and TRBJ2-3 gives the whole variable domain GAGVSQSPRYKVAKRGQDVALRCDPISGHVSLFWYQQALGQGPEFLTYFQNEAQLDKSGLPSDRFFAERPEGSVSTLKIQRTQQEDSAVYLCASSLVPDTQYFGPGTRLTVL.

The gene calls are TRBV7-2 and TRBJ1-1, with a weak D call TRBD1 (5 bases). This CDR3 is 14 amino acids long. The germline CDR1 and CDR2 sequences are SGHTA and FQGNSA. V shed 1 base and J shed 5 bases, with 11 bases lying between them. CDR3 loop: CASSLESRGTEAFF. Here the CDR3 DNA reads TGTGCCAGCAGCTTAGAATCGCGGGGGACTGAAGCTTTCTTT.

The V call is TRBV6-5, the J call TRBJ2-7; 12 nucleotides align to TRBD2. CDR3 length: 13 amino acids. The germline V gene encodes CDR1 MNHEY and CDR2 SVGAGI. Germline trimming cut 10 bases from V and 2 bases from J; bases unmatched to any gene: 3. The CDR3 spells CATRTSGTYEQYF. The CDR3 DNA is TGTGCCACCCGGACTAGCGGGACCTACGAGCAGTACTTC.

The V gene is TRBV27, the J gene TRBJ1-2; D remains unclear. The V gene lost 3 bases and the J gene lost 1 base, with 21 bases spanning the gap. The CDR3 consists of 18 residues. The germline V gene has CDR1 MNHEY and CDR2 SMNVEV (reference sequence). This chain's CDR3 is CASSFSGGYGSGNYGYTF. The CDR3 DNA is TGTGCCAGCAGTTTCAGTGGAGGATATGGATCGGGTAACTATGGCTACACCTTC.

The gene calls are TRBV11-2 and TRBJ2-7, with TRBD2 matching 9 bases. V lost 5 bases to trimming and J lost 9 bases; unmatched junction nucleotides: 14. The CDR3 has 15 residues. CDR1 SGHAT and CDR2 FQNNGV come from the germline V gene. In DNA form, the CDR3 reads TGTGCCAGCAGCATGGCTAGCGGGATCGGAGATGGGCAGTACTTC. Protein product: CASSMASGIGDGQYF.

For this clone: This sample includes further DNA sequences coding for the same CDR3. The chain joins TRBV5-1 to TRBJ2-5; D uncertain. With 0 bases removed from V and 5 bases from J, the gap between germline ends came to 8 bases. CDR1 SGHRS and CDR2 YFSETQ come from the germline V gene. The CDR3 runs 13 residues. CDR3 residues: CASSLAPPETQYF. The CDR3 DNA sequence: TGCGCCAGCAGCTTGGCACCGCCTGAGACCCAGTACTTC.

In its sample, this clone was seen once. The V and J genes are TRBV10-3 and TRBJ1-1, with 8 bases matching TRBD1. In germline, CDR1 is ENHRY, CDR2 SYGVKD. The V gene end was trimmed by 4 bases and the J gene end by 1 base; junction bases not matched to a gene: 5. The length of the CDR3 is 15 residues. CDR3 loop: CAISAWGTGNTEAFF. The CDR3 nucleotides read TGTGCCATCAGTGCTTGGGGGACAGGGAACACTGAAGCTTTCTTT.

Comment on this clone: The identical CDR3 is also encoded by other nucleotide sequences in the sample. The chain combines TRBV6-5 with TRBJ1-5; no clear D. This CDR3 comprises 14 residues. The V and J ends lost 8 bases and 0 bases respectively, with 11 bases between them. Germline CDR1 reads MNHEY; CDR2 reads SVGAGI. The CDR3 DNA reads TGTGCCAGCCGGAGGCATGATAGCAATCAGCCCCAGCATTTT. Translated, it gives CASRRHDSNQPQHF.

This chain connects TRBV25-1 to TRBJ1-1, with 10 bases matching TRBD1. Germline CDR1 reads MGHDK; CDR2 reads SYGVNS. This CDR3 region has 14 residues. Trimming removed 5 bases from V and 5 bases from J; junction bases left unmatched: 5. The DNA of the CDR3 is TGTGCCAGCAGTCGCGGGACAGGGGCTACTGAAGCTTTCTTT. The encoded protein is CASSRGTGATEAFF.

The chain is built from TRBV7-2 and TRBJ1-2; D remains unclear. V lost 5 bases to trimming and J lost 7 bases, with 14 bases between them. Germline V lookup: CDR1 SGHTA, CDR2 FQGNSA. The CDR3 runs to 13 residues. The CDR3 is CASSPRIHLGYTF. The DNA for the CDR3 is TGTGCCAGCAGCCCCCGGATTCATCTTGGCTACACCTTC.